One sample yielded the 3 T cell receptor beta chains listed below, sequenced in a study of PD-1 blockade in classical Hodgkin lymphoma. Time point: newly diagnosed, previously untreated cHL patient sample. The repertoire was sequenced with immunoSEQ multiplex PCR; TCRdb's copy has only in-frame clones and lacks some. The data contain tens of thousands of clones, about 93% of them seen just once; the ten biggest clones take up approximately 4%. The sample taken for sequencing was peripheral blood mononuclear cells (PBMCs). The receptors were sampled from a human donor with classical Hodgkin lymphoma.

The chain couples TRBV11-3 to TRBJ2-3; TRBD1 aligns across 9 bases. The CDR3 is 16 amino acids. In germline, CDR1 is SGHNT, CDR2 YENEEA. Germline trimming cut 5 bases from V and 2 bases from J; bases unmatched to any gene: 8. In DNA, the CDR3 is TGTGCCAGCAGCGCTGACAGGGGGGATTACACAGATACGCAGTATTTT. It codes for CASSADRGDYTDTQYF.

The V call is TRBV7-6, the J call TRBJ2-7, with D maybe TRBD1 (6 bases). The CDR3 covers 17 residues. Germline V gives CDR1 SGHVS, CDR2 FNYEAQ. The ends were cut back, 4 bases at V and 4 bases at J, with 23 bases in the middle. The CDR3: CASSSGPTGFVNYEQYF. As DNA, the CDR3 is TGTGCCAGCAGCTCCGGCCCCACAGGGTTCGTGAATTACGAGCAGTACTTC.

The J gene is TRBJ2-3, the V gene TRBV27; D not resolved. With 4 bases removed from V and 0 bases from J, the gap between germline ends came to 8 bases. The CDR3 contains 14 residues. The germline V gene encodes CDR1 MNHEY and CDR2 SMNVEV (reference sequence). This CDR3 reads CASSSLGSTDTQYF. CDR3 in DNA: TGTGCCAGCAGTTCTTTGGGCAGCACAGATACGCAGTATTTT.